This TCR beta chain comes out of a study of a mutant IDH1 vaccine in newly diagnosed glioma. Study-wide background: The start of vaccination came 4-6 weeks after radiotherapy alone, or with temozolomide cycles. Beforehand, treatment had been radiotherapy, temozolomide, or both; the majority received both.

Time point described: week 5, during vaccination. Doses consisted of 300 ug of mutant IDH1 20-mer peptide each, paired with topical imiquimod. On this clone: Antigen specificity is unknown.

Profiling relied on immunoSEQ multiplex PCR, and the TCRdb table lists in-frame clones only, not all of them. The table has just under 80,000 clones, about 91% seen once. Overall study results and limits: Across multiple MHC alleles, almost 95% of patients had vaccine-induced responses.

Between the trimmed V and J ends, which lost 4 bases and 4 bases, there was a span of 13 bases. The CDR3 contains 15 residues. Germline loops: CDR1 MNHEY, CDR2 SMNVEV (reference sequence). Sequencing used PBMCs, obtained from a glioma patient whose treatment included an IDH1 peptide vaccine. The clonotype was recovered from a woman in her forties or fifties with glioma. The V and J genes are TRBV27 and TRBJ2-2; D may be TRBD1 (5 bases). In DNA, the CDR3 is TGTGCCAGCAGTTCCCTTAGGGGTGGCACCGGGGAGCTGTTTTTT. It is translated as CASSSLRGGTGELFF.